The present T cell receptor beta chain was sequenced within a study of blood T cell repertoires in COVID-19 (dated by TCRdb to 2020 to 2021). With regard to the full study: Samples from collaborators originated in the United States, Italy and Spain and spanned both the acute and convalescent phases of COVID-19. The material from the prospective study consisted of cDNA or gDNA derived from T cells, B-cell-depleted T cells, or PBMCs. The dataset comprised deeply sampled blood TCRbeta repertoires from subjects exposed to, actively infected with, or recovered from COVID-19. The repertoires were released in a freely available public database intended as a resource for research on the immune response to SARS-CoV-2. Samples came from the ongoing ImmuneRACE study (first 160 participants) plus 1,254 subjects from 6 global collaborators. The sample metadata nearly always contained a de-identified subject ID, COVID-19 status, age in years and sex. Where available, HLA class I and class II types were obtained from metadata supplied by the sample provider rather than from assay-based typing.

Whole blood was collected in K2EDTA tubes by collaborating institutions according to the institutions' own protocols. For TCRbeta analysis, collaborators shipped samples as frozen whole blood, isolated PBMCs, or DNA extracted from either of those sample types. The immunoSEQ Assay, a bias-controlled multiplex PCR, was used to amplify TCRbeta CDR3 regions from genomic DNA. Per the original workflow: Within the assay, amplification of reference gene primers was used to estimate how many nucleated cells each sample contained. To quantify the absolute abundance of each unique TCRbeta CDR3 rearrangement, sequence reads were collapsed and filtered. For each sample, productive Simpson clonality was calculated as the square root of Simpson's diversity index over productive rearrangements. The table was pulled from immuneACCESS by TCRdb, which kept in-frame rearrangements only. Such tables lose some clones; where checked, under half of the loss comes from unresolved V genes, and the rest has no known cause. V, J and clone size are taken as reported in that table, and D and trimming were inferred from the DNA itself. Here the sample has 90,000 to 140,000 clones; approximately 80% occur a single time. In total, the top ten clones hold roughly 15% of the sample.

The CDR3, from cysteine to phenylalanine, totals 15 residues. Just CDR3 DNA is preserved here, 45 bases in frame from base 1. From V the trimming removes 5 bases and from J it removes 9 bases, while the gene matches leave 8 bases of the junction unaccounted for. CDR1 PRHDT and CDR2 FYEKMQ are derived from the germline V gene (reference sequence). As concerns this clone: The target of this receptor is not known. Nothing much larger sits one base from this clone, and base qualities are not available.

Study-level results and caveats: Clinical and demographic metadata were provided uncurated, with the amount varying by source and participant.

The TCR comes from a woman older than 75 with acute or convalescent COVID-19. The rearranged chain carries TRBV13 and TRBJ2-1; 12 central bases correspond to TRBD2. Sequencing was done on a sample of peripheral blood. The DNA sequence is given as TGTGCCAGCAGCCCTAGCGGGAGGGCCTTTGGTGAGCAGTTCTTC. Its protein product is CASSPSGRAFGEQFF.